This record looks at one T cell receptor beta chain sequence and its context. Germline V gene sequence: CDR1 LGHNA, CDR2 YSLEER. This CDR3 is 15 amino acids long. Trimming shortened V by 0 bases and J by 3 bases, and 9 bases separated the two germline ends. Profiling relied on immunoSEQ multiplex PCR, and the TCRdb table lists in-frame clones only, not all of them. The sample holds 30,000 or so clones, approximately 90% seen once. These data belong to a study of T cell changes during pregnancy in multiple sclerosis. The V call is TRBV4-3, the J call TRBJ2-1, with D unresolved. The sample in question was CD8+ T cells from peripheral blood mononuclear cells, obtained after pregnancy. This sequence originates from a female donor with multiple sclerosis, enrolled in a pregnancy study. The DNA for the CDR3 is TGCGCCAGCAGCCAAGATGAGGAAAGCTACAATGAGCAGTTCTTC. It is translated as CASSQDEESYNEQFF.